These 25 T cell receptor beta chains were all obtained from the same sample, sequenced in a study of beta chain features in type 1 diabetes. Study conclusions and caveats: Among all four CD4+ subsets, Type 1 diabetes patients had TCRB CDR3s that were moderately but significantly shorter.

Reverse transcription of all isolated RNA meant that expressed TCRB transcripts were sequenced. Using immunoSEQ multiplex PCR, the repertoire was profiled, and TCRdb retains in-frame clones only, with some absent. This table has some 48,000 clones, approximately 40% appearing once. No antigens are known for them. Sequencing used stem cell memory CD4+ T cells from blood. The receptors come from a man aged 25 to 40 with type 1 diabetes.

CDR3 amino acids: CASSFFANRGTEQYF. In DNA form, the CDR3 reads TGTGCCAGCAGCTTTTTCGCTAACAGGGGTACCGAGCAGTACTTC. The chain carries TRBV7-2 and TRBJ2-7; 7 bases are a match to TRBD1. This CDR3 has 15 amino acids. The V segment lost 3 bases and the J segment 6 bases; nucleotides outside the gene matches: 11. The V gene's germline CDR1 is SGHTA and CDR2 FQGNSA.

The CDR3 DNA reads TGTGCCACCAAGGACAGGGTCCACGAGCAGTACTTC. This encodes CATKDRVHEQYF. The chain combines TRBV6-6 with TRBJ2-7; 8 bases fit TRBD1. V gave up 10 bases and J gave up 5 bases; unmatched junction bases: 7. This CDR3 has 12 residues. CDR1 and CDR2 (germline): MNHNY, SVGAGI (reference sequence).

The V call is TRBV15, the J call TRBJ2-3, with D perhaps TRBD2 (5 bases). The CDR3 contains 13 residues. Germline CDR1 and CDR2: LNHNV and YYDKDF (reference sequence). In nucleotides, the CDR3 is TGTGCTACGCGGAGGCCTAGCACAGATACGCAGTATTTT. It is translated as CATRRPSTDTQYF. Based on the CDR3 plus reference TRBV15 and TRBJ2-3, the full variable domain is DAMVIQNPRYQVTQFGKPVTLSCSQTLNHNVMYWYQQKSSQAPKLLFHYYDKDFNNEADTPDNFQSRRPNTSFCFLDIRSPGLGDTAMYLCATRRPSTDTQYFGPGTRLTVL.

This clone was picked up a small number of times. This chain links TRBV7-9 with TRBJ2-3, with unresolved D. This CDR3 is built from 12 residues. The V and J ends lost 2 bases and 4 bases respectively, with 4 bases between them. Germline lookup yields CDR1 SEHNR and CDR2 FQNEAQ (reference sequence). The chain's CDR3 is CASSLSADTQYF. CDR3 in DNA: TGTGCCAGCAGCTTATCAGCAGATACGCAGTATTTT.

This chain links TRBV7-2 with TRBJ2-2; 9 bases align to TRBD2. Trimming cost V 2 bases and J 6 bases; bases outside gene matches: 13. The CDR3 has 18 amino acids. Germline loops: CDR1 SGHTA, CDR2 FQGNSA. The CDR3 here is CASSLHLAGRIGAGELFF. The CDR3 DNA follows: TGTGCCAGCAGCTTACATCTAGCGGGACGCATCGGGGCCGGGGAGCTGTTTTTT.

CDR3 amino acids: CSVLERQGREKLFF. The CDR3, as DNA: TGCAGCGTCCTTGAACGACAGGGACGAGAAAAACTGTTTTTT. The chain recombines TRBV29-1 with TRBJ1-4; 7 nucleotides match TRBD1. V lost 6 bases, J lost 8 bases, and 12 bases stayed unmatched. Germline V lookup: CDR1 SQVTM, CDR2 ANQGSEA. The CDR3 runs 14 residues.

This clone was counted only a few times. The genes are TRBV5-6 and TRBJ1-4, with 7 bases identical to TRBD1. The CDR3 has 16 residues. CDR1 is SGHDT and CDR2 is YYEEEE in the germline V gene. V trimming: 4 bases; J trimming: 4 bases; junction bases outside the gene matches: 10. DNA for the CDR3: TGTGCCAGCAGCAGACACTCCGGGACAGTTAATGAAAAACTGTTTTTT. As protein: CASSRHSGTVNEKLFF.

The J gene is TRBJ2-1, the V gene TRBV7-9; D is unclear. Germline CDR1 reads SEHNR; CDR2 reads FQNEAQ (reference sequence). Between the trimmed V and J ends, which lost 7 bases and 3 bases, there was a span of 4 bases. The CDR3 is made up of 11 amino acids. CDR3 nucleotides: TGTGCCAGCACCTACTACAATGAGCAGTTCTTC. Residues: CASTYYNEQFF.

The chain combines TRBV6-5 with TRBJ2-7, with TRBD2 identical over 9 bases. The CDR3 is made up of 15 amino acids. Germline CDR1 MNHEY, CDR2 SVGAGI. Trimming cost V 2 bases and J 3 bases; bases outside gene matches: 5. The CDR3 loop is CASSYGGTSFYEQYF. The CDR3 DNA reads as TGTGCCAGCAGTTACGGTGGGACTAGCTTCTACGAGCAGTACTTC.

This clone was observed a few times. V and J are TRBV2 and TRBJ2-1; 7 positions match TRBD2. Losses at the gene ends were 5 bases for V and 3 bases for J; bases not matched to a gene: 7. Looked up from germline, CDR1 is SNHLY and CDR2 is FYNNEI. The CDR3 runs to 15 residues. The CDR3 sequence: CASSPGLVDYNEQFF. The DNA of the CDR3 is TGTGCCAGCAGTCCTGGACTAGTTGACTACAATGAGCAGTTCTTC.

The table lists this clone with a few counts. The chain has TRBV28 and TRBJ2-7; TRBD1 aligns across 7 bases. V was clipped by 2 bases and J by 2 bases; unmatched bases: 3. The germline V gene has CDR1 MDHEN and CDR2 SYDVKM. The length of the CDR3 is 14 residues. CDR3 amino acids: CASSLGQAPYEQYF. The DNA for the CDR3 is TGTGCCAGCAGTTTAGGACAGGCCCCCTACGAGCAGTACTTC.

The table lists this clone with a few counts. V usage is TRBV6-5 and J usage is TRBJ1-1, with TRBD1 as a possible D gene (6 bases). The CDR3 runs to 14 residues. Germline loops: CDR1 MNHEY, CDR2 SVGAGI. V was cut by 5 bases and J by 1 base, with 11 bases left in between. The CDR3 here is CASSPTGKNTEAFF. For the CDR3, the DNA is TGTGCCAGCAGTCCAACAGGGAAGAACACTGAAGCTTTCTTT.

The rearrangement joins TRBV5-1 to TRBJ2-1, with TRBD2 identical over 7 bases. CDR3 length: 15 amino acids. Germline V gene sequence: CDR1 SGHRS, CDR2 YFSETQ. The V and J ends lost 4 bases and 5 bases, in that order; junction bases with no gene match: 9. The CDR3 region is CASSLAGEANNEQFF. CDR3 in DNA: TGCGCCAGCAGCCTGGCGGGAGAGGCGAACAATGAGCAGTTCTTC.

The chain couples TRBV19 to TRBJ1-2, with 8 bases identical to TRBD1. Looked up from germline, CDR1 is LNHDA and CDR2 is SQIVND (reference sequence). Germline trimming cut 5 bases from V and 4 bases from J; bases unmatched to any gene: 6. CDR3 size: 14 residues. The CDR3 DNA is TGTGCCAGTAGTCGGGGACAGGTGCTCTATGGCTACACCTTC. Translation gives CASSRGQVLYGYTF.

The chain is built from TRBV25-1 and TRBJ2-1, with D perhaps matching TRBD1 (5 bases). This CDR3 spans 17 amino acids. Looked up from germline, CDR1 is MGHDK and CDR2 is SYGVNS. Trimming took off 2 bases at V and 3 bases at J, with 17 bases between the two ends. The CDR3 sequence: CASSERGGLGYYNEQFF. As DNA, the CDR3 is TGTGCCAGCAGTGAAAGGGGTGGGCTCGGTTACTACAATGAGCAGTTCTTC.

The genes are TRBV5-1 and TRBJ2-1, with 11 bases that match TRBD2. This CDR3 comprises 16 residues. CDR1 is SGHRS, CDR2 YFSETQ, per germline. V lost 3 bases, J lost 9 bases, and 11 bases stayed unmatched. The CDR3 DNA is TGCGCCAGCAGCTATATACTAGCGGGAGAAGGGGCTGAGCAGTTCTTC. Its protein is CASSYILAGEGAEQFF. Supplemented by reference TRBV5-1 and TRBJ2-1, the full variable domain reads KAGVTQTPRYLIKTRGQQVTLSCSPISGHRSVSWYQQTPGQGLQFLFEYFSETQRNKGNFPGRFSGRQFSNSRSEMNVSTLELGDSALYLCASSYILAGEGAEQFFGPGTRLTVL.

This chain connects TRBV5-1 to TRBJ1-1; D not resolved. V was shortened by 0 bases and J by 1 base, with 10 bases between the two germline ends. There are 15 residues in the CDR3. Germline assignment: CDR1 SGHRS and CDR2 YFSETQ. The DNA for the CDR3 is TGCGCCAGCAGCTTGGAAGGACGGGAGAACACTGAAGCTTTCTTT. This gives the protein CASSLEGRENTEAFF.

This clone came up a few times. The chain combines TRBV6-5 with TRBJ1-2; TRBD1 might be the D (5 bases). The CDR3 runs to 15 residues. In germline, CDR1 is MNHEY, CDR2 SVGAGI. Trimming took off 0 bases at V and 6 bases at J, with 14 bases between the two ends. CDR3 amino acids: CASSYSGAGRHGYTF. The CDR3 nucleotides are TGTGCCAGCAGTTACTCAGGGGCCGGCAGACATGGCTACACCTTC.

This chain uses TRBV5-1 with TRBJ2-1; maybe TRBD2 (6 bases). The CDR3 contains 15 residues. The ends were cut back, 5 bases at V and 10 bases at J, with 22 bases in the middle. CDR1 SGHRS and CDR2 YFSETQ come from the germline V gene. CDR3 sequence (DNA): TGCGCCAGCAGGCCCGGGGGAGCCGACGGAGGGGAGCAGTTCTTC. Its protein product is CASRPGGADGGEQFF.

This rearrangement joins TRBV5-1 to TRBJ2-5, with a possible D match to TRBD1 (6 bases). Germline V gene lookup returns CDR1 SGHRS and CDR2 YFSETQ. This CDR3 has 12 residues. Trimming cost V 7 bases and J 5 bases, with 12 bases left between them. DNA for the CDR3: TGCGCCAGCTCCAGGGGAGAGGAGACCCAGTACTTC. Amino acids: CASSRGEETQYF.

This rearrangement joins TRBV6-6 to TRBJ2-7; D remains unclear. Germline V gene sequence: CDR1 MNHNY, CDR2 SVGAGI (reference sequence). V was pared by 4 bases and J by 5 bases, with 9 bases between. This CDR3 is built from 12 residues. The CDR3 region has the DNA TGTGCCAGCAGTTTTTTTCGGGACGAGCAGTACTTC. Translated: CASSFFRDEQYF.

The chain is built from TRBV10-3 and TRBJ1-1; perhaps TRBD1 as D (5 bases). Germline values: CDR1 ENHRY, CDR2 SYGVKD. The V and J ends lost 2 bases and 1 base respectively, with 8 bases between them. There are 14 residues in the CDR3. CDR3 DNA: TGTGCCATCAGTGAGGGGGCAGCGAACACTGAAGCTTTCTTT. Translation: CAISEGAANTEAFF.

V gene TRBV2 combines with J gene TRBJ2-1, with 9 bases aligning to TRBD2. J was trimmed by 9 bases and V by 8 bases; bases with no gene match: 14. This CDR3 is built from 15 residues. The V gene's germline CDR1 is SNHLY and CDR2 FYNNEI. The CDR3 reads CASSLLSSGMGEQFF. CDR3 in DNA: TGTGCCAGCTCCCTATTGTCTAGCGGGATGGGTGAGCAGTTCTTC.

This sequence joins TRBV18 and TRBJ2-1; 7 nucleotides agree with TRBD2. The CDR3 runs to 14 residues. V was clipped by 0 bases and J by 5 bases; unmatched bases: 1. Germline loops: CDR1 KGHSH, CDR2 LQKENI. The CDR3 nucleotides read TGTGCCAGCTCACCACCGGGGACTAACAATGAGCAGTTCTTC. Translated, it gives CASSPPGTNNEQFF.

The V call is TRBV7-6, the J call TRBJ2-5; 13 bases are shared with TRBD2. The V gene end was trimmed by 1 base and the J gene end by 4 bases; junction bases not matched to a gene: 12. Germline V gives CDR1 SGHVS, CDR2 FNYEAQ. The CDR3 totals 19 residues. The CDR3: CASSLGGTSGKAGLETQYF. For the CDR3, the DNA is TGTGCCAGCAGCTTAGGAGGGACTAGCGGGAAGGCGGGTCTAGAGACCCAGTACTTC.